One sample yielded the 14 T cell receptor beta chains listed below, sequenced in a study of T cells in Graves' hyperthyroidism and ophthalmopathy. Researchers amplified the TCR beta CDR3 regions from RNA transcripts. During a first-round RT-PCR of the TCR CDR3, the HTBI primer set was used. TCRdb independently ran MiXCR on the multiplex PCR reads; one entry per CDR3 protein. The sample contains 200,000 to 250,000 distinct CDR3 sequences, about 16% of which appear only once. Sequencing input: blood. Every receptor here comes from a woman aged 18-29 years with Graves' ophthalmopathy.

This clonotype has ten or more counts. The chain combines TRBV20-1 with TRBJ2-7; 7 bases line up with TRBD1. V trimming: 1 base; J trimming: 0 bases; junction bases outside the gene matches: 12. This CDR3 region has 17 residues. Germline CDR1 and CDR2: DFQATT and SNEGSKA (reference sequence). The CDR3 coding sequence is TGCAGTGCTAGAGGCCTCACGGCGAGGGGGCACTCCTACGAGCAGTACTTC. Translation: CSARGLTARGHSYEQYF.

This clonotype was found once. It may be a read error: a sequence one base away is much more abundant. This chain uses TRBV14 with TRBJ1-1, with D possibly TRBD1 on 5 matching bases. This CDR3 is built from 15 residues. Between the trimmed V and J ends, which lost 5 bases and 10 bases, there was a span of 23 bases. The germline gives CDR1 SGHDN, CDR2 FVKESK. The CDR3, as DNA: TGTGCCAGCAGCGCCCACGTCGACAGCCAAAGGAGAGCTTTCTTT. Its protein product is CASSAHVDSQRRAFF.

This clonotype has more than one count but fewer than ten. The J gene is TRBJ1-6, the V gene TRBV4-1, with D uncertain. From germline, CDR1 is MGHRA and CDR2 YSYEKL. V was pared by 5 bases and J by 0 bases, with 20 bases between. This CDR3 region has 19 residues. CDR3 sequence reads: CASSRRKATESSYNSPLHF. The CDR3 DNA reads as TGCGCCAGCAGCAGGCGGAAGGCAACCGAGAGCTCCTATAATTCACCCCTCCACTTT.

This clonotype appeared a single time. The chain has TRBV20-1 and TRBJ2-1; 14 nucleotides line up with TRBD2. V trimming: 3 bases; J trimming: 0 bases; junction bases outside the gene matches: 4. Germline V gene sequence: CDR1 DFQATT, CDR2 SNEGSKA (reference sequence). The CDR3 spans 17 residues. The CDR3 protein is CSARTSGRGHSYNEQFF. DNA for the CDR3: TGCAGTGCTAGGACTAGCGGGAGGGGACACTCCTACAATGAGCAGTTCTTC.

V gene TRBV27 combines with J gene TRBJ2-5; D is undetermined. Germline V gene data show CDR1 as MNHEY and CDR2 as SMNVEV (reference sequence). Between the trimmed V and J ends, which lost 5 bases and 7 bases, there was a span of 20 bases. This CDR3 spans 15 amino acids. CDR3 residues: CASSANPGSSTTQYF. The CDR3 DNA is TGTGCCAGCAGTGCCAACCCGGGTTCTTCTACGACCCAGTACTTC.

The chain employs TRBV28 and TRBJ1-6; D is unclear. The ends were cut back, 4 bases at V and 3 bases at J, with 19 bases in the middle. Per the germline V gene, CDR1 is MDHEN and CDR2 is SYDVKM. CDR3 length: 18 residues. The CDR3 spells CASSSGRQGLNYNSPLHF. CDR3 bases: TGTGCCAGCAGTTCGGGCAGGCAAGGGTTAAACTATAATTCACCCCTCCACTTT.

This clonotype was recorded at least ten times. The chain recombines TRBV18 with TRBJ2-1; 12 nucleotides line up with TRBD2. The CDR3 runs 18 residues. CDR1 is KGHSH and CDR2 is LQKENI in the germline V gene. V dropped 1 base and J dropped 5; count of bases not matched to a gene: 9. The CDR3 DNA reads TGTGCCAGCTCACCACGTGATATAGGACTAGCGGGGAACAATGAGCAGTTCTTC. It translates to CASSPRDIGLAGNNEQFF.

V gene TRBV28 combines with J gene TRBJ2-3; D might be TRBD2 (6 bases). The germline gives CDR1 MDHEN, CDR2 SYDVKM. Between the trimmed V and J ends, which lost 5 bases and 2 bases, there was a span of 14 bases. The CDR3 spans 15 residues. CDR3 DNA sequence: TGTGCCAGCAGTCTTCCTAGCGCGATCACAGATACGCAGTATTTT. This sequence encodes CASSLPSAITDTQYF.

The chain employs TRBV12-3 or TRBV12-4 and TRBJ2-3, with 10 bases identical to TRBD2. V lost 5 bases and J lost 3; bases outside the gene matches: 8. The length of the CDR3 is 16 residues. CDR3 sequence reads: CASSRGLAAWTDTQYF. For the CDR3, the DNA is TGTGCCAGCAGTAGAGGACTAGCGGCCTGGACAGATACGCAGTATTTT.

CDR3 sequence: CASSGGAEETQYF. Written as DNA, the CDR3 is TGTGCCTCGAGCGGGGGGGCGGAAGAGACCCAGTACTTC. The gene calls are TRBV10-3 and TRBJ2-5; 10 bases line up with TRBD2. CDR3 length: 13 residues. In germline, CDR1 is ENHRY, CDR2 SYGVKD. V was pared by 11 bases and J by 3 bases, with 6 bases of the junction left unmatched.

This chain connects TRBV7-8 to TRBJ1-1; TRBD1 might be the D (5 bases). Germline CDR1 is SGHVS and CDR2 is FQNEAQ. CDR3 length: 15 residues. Trimming shortened V by 1 base and J by 1 base, and 10 bases separated the two germline ends. The CDR3 bases are TGTGCCAGCAGCTTAGGCGGGACGGAGAACACTGAAGCTTTCTTT. This gives the protein CASSLGGTENTEAFF.

This chain links TRBV10-2 with TRBJ1-1, with a weak D call TRBD1 (5 bases). The V gene lost 1 base and the J gene lost 0 bases, with 15 bases spanning the gap. The V gene's germline CDR1 is WSHSY and CDR2 SAAADI. This CDR3 has 17 amino acids. CDR3 sequence reads: CASSELGRAYMNTEAFF. The CDR3 nucleotides are TGCGCCAGCAGTGAGTTGGGGCGGGCGTACATGAACACTGAAGCTTTCTTT.

This clonotype was counted at least ten times. The rearrangement links TRBV7-9 to TRBJ1-1; D not certain. Trimming took 5 bases from V and 6 from J, leaving 22 bases between them. The CDR3 runs 16 residues. In germline, CDR1 is SEHNR, CDR2 FQNEAQ (reference sequence). CDR3 protein: CASSPVSQVIHPEAFF. The CDR3 DNA reads TGTGCCAGCAGCCCCGTATCGCAGGTAATACATCCTGAAGCTTTCTTT.

The J gene is TRBJ2-3, the V gene TRBV4-2; 10 nucleotides line up with TRBD2. Trimming removed 0 bases from V and 7 bases from J; junction bases left unmatched: 7. Germline CDR1 is LGHNA and CDR2 is YNFKEQ. This CDR3 spans 16 amino acids. The CDR3 DNA reads as TGTGCCAGCAGCCAAGATGGAGCGGGAGGGCCAAATACGCAGTATTTT. Residues: CASSQDGAGGPNTQYF.